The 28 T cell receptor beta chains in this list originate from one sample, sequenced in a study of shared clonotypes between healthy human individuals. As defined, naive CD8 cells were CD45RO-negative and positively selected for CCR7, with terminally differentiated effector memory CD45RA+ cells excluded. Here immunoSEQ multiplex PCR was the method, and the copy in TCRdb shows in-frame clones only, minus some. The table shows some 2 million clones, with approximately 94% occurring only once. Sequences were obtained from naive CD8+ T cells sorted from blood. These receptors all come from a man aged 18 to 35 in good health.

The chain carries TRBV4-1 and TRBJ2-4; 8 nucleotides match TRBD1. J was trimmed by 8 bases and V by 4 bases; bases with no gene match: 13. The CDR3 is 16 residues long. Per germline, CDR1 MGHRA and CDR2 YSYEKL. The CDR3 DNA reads TGCGCCAGCAGCCCCATGGGCCGGACAGGGAGTGACATTCAGTACTTC. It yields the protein CASSPMGRTGSDIQYF.

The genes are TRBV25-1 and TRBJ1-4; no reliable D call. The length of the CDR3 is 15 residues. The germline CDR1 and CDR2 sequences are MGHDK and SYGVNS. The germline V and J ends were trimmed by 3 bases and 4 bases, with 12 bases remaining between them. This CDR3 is CASSDGGTINEKLFF. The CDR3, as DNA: TGTGCCAGCAGTGATGGTGGTACTATTAATGAAAAACTGTTTTTT.

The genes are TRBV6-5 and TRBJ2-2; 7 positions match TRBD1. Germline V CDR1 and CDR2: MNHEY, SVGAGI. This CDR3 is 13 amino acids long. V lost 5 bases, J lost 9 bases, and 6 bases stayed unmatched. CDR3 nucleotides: TGTGCCAGCAGTCAACACAGGGGACGGGAGCTGTTTTTT. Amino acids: CASSQHRGRELFF.

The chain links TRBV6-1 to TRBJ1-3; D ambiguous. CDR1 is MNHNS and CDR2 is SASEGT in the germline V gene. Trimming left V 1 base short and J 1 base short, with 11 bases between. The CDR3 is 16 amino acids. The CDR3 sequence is CASSEVLGRSGNTIYF. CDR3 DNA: TGTGCCAGCAGTGAAGTTCTAGGGAGATCTGGAAACACCATATATTTT.

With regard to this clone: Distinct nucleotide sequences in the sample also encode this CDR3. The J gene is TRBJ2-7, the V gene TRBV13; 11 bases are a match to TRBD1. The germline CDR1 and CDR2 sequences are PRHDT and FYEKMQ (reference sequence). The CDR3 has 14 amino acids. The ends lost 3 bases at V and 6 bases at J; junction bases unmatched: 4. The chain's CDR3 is CASSLEGTGGEQYF. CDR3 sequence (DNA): TGTGCCAGCAGCTTGGAGGGGACAGGGGGCGAGCAGTACTTC.

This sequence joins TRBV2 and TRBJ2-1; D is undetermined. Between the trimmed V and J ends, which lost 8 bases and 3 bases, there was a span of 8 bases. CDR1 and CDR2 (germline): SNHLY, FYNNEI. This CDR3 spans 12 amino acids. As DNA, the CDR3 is TGTGCCAGCGACGACGGCTACAATGAGCAGTTCTTC. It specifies CASDDGYNEQFF.

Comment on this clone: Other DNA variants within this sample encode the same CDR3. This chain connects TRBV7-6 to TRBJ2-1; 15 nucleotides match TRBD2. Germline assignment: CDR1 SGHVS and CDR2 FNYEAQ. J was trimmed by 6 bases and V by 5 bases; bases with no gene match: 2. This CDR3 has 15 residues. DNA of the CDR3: TGTGCCAGCAGCCTGGGACTAGCGGGAGGCAATGAGCAGTTCTTC. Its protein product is CASSLGLAGGNEQFF.

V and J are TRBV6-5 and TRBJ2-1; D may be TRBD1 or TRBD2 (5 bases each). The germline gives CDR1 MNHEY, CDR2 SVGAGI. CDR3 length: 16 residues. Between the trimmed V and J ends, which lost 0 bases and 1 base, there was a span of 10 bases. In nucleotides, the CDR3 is TGTGCCAGCAGTTACTCGGCAGGGAGTTCCTACAATGAGCAGTTCTTC. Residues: CASSYSAGSSYNEQFF.

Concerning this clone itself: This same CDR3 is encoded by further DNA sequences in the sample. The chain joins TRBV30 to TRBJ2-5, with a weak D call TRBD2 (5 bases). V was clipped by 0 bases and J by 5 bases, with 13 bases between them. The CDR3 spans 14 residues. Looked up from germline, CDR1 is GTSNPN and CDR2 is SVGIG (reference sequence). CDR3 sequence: CAWSVVGGGETQYF. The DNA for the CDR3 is TGTGCCTGGAGTGTCGTAGGAGGTGGCGAGACCCAGTACTTC.

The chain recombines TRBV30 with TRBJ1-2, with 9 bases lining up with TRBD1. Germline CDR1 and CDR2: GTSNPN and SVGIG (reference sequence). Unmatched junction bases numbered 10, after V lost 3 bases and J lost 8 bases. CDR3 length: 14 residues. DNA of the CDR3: TGTGCCTGGAGCCCGGGACAGGGATCCTTCGGCTACACCTTC. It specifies CAWSPGQGSFGYTF.

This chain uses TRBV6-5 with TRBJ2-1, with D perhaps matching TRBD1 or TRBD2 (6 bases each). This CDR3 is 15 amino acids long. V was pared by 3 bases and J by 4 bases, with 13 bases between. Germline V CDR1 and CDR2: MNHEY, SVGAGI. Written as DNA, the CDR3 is TGTGCCAGCAGTTATCGGGGGCTCACTTACAATGAGCAGTTCTTC. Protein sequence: CASSYRGLTYNEQFF.

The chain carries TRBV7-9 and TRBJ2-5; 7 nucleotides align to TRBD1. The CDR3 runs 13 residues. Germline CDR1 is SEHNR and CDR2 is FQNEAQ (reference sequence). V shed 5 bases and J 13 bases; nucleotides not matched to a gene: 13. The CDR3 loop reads CASSPRDSPTGYF. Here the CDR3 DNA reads TGTGCCAGCAGCCCACGGGACAGTCCCACCGGGTACTTC.

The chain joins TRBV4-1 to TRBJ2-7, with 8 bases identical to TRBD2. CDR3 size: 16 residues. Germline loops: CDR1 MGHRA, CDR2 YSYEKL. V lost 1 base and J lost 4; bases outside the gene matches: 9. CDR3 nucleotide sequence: TGCGCCAGCAGCCAAGTCTTTGGCGGGGGGTCGTACGAGCAGTACTTC. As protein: CASSQVFGGGSYEQYF.

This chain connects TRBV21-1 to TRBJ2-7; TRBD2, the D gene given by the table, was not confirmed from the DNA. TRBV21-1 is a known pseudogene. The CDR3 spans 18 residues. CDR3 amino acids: CASSTWTSGSLVGCEQYF. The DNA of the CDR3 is TGTGCCAGCAGCACTTGGACTAGCGGGAGTCTTGTTGGTTGCGAGCAGTACTTC.

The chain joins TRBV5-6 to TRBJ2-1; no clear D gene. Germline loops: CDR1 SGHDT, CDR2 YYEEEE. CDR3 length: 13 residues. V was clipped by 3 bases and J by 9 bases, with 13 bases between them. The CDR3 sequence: CASSWEEVSEQFF. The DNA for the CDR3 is TGTGCCAGCAGCTGGGAAGAAGTGAGTGAGCAGTTCTTC.

The CDR3 DNA reads as TGTGCCAGCAGTCGCGGGTTAGGGGCCTACGAGCAGTACTTC. Protein: CASSRGLGAYEQYF. The V and J genes are TRBV2 and TRBJ2-7; possibly TRBD1 or TRBD2 for D (5 bases each). V was shortened by 5 bases and J by 2 bases, with 13 bases between the two germline ends. CDR3 size: 14 residues. Germline V gene lookup returns CDR1 SNHLY and CDR2 FYNNEI.

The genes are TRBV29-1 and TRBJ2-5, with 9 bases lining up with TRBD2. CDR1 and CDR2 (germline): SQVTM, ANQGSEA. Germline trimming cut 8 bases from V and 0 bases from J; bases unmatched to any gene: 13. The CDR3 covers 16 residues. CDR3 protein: CSSVAGGRQYQETQYF. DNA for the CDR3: TGCAGCTCTGTGGCGGGAGGGCGACAGTACCAAGAGACCCAGTACTTC.

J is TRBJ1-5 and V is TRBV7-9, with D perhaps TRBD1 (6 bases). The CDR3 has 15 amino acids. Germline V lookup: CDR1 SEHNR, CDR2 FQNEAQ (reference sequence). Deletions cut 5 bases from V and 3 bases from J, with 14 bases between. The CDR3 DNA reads TGTGCCAGCAGCCGAACAGGGACCCCCAATCAGCCCCAGCATTTT. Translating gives CASSRTGTPNQPQHF.

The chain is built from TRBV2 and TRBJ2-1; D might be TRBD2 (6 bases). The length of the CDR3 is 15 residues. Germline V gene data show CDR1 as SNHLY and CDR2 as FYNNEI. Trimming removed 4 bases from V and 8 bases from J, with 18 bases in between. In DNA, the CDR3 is TGTGCCAGCAGTGGACCCACCGGCTGGGAGGATGAGCAGTTCTTC. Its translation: CASSGPTGWEDEQFF.

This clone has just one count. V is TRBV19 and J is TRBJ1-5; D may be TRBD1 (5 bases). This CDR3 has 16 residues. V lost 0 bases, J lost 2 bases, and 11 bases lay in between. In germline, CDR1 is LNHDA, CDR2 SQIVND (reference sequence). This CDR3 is CASSIDPGIGNQPQHF. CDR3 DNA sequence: TGTGCCAGTAGTATAGACCCAGGGATCGGCAATCAGCCCCAGCATTTT. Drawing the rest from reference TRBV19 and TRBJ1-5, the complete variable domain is DGGITQSPKYLFRKEGQNVTLSCEQNLNHDAMYWYRQDPGQGLRLIYYSQIVNDFQKGDIAEGYSVSREKKESFPLTVTSAQKNPTAFYLCASSIDPGIGNQPQHFGDGTRLSIL.

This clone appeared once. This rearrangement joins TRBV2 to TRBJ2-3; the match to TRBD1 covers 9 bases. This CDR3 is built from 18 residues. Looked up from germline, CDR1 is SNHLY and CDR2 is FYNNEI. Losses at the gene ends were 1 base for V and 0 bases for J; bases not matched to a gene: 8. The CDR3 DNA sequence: TGTGCCAGCAGTGAAGATCCCGGGACAGGGCCTAGCACAGATACGCAGTATTTT. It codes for CASSEDPGTGPSTDTQYF.

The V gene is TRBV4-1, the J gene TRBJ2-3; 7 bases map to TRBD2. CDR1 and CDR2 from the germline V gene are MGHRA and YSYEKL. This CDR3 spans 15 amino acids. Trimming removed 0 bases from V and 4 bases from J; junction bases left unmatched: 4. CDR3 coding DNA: TGCGCCAGCAGCCAAGATGGTGCGGGGGCAGATACGCAGTATTTT. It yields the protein CASSQDGAGADTQYF.

The CDR3 bases are TGTGCCAGCAGTGGCACAGGGGGCATTCAGCCCCAGCATTTT. It codes for CASSGTGGIQPQHF. V gene TRBV6-1 combines with J gene TRBJ1-5; the match to TRBD1 covers 9 bases. The germline V gene has CDR1 MNHNS and CDR2 SASEGT. The CDR3 is made up of 14 amino acids. Trimming took 4 bases from V and 6 from J; bases not matched to a gene: 4.

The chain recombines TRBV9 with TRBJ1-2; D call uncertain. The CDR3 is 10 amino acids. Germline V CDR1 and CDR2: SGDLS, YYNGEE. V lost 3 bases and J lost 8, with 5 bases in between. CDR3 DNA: TGTGCCAGCAGCGGTTTGGGCTACACCTTC. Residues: CASSGLGYTF.

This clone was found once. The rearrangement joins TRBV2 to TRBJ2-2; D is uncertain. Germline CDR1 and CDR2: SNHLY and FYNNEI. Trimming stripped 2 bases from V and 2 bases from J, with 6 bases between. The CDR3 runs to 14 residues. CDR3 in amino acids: CASSESGNTGELFF. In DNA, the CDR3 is TGTGCCAGCAGTGAAAGTGGCAACACCGGGGAGCTGTTTTTT.

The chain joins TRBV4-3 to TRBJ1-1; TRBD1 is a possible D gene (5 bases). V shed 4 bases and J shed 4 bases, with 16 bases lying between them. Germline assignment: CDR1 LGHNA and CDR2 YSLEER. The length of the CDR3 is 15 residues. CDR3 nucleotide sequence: TGCGCCAGCAGCCGAGTGACAGATTACCCCACTGAAGCTTTCTTT. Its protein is CASSRVTDYPTEAFF.

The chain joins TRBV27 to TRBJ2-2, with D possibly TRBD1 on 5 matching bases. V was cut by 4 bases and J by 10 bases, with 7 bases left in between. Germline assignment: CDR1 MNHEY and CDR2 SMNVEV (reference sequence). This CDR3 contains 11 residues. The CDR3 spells CASSSGQELFF. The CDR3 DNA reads TGTGCCAGCAGTTCAGGGCAGGAGCTGTTTTTT.

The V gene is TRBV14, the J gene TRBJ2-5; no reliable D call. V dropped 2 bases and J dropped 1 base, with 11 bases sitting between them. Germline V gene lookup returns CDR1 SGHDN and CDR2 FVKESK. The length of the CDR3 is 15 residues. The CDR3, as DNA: TGTGCCAGCAGCCAACTGGGTGTCAGCCAAGAGACCCAGTACTTC. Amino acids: CASSQLGVSQETQYF.